Listed below are T cell receptor beta chains from one sample, sequenced in a study of blood T cell repertoires in COVID-19. Some clones are missing from TCRdb's copy, which holds only in-frame ones; the method was immunoSEQ multiplex PCR. Of around 100,000 clones in the sample, approximately 88% were seen once. The material sequenced was peripheral blood. These receptors all stem from a woman aged 70-85 years with acute or convalescent COVID-19. Both conserved end residues are part of each CDR3. A D gene is named only where the DNA matches it firmly. Rows give clone size only sometimes, using once, few, many, or a class for an expanded clone.

V: TRBV6-5
D: TRBD1
length: 14
J: TRBJ1-1
size: NA
CDR3: CASIRTGPNTEAFF
DNA: TGTGCCAGCATTCGGACAGGACCCAACACTGAAGCTTTCTTT

V: TRBV11-3
D: TRBD2
length: 14
J: TRBJ2-1
size: NA
CDR3: CASSVGGGKNEQFF
DNA: TGTGCCAGCAGCGTCGGGGGGGGCAAGAATGAGCAGTTCTTC

V: TRBV28
D: TRBD1
length: 16
J: TRBJ1-2
size: NA
CDR3: CASSLVQGGLGYGYTF
DNA: TGTGCCAGCAGTTTAGTGCAGGGGGGTCTGGGCTATGGCTACACCTTC

V: TRBV19
D: NA
length: 12
J: TRBJ2-1
size: NA
CDR3: CASSIPGSPSFF
DNA: TGTGCCAGTAGTATACCAGGTTCCCCTTCGTTCTTC

V: TRBV7-2
D: TRBD2
length: 18
J: TRBJ2-3
size: NA
CDR3: CASSPGLAGGLVTDTQYF
DNA: TGTGCCAGCAGCCCGGGACTAGCGGGGGGCCTTGTAACAGATACGCAGTATTTT

V: TRBV5-6
D: NA
length: 19
J: TRBJ2-1
size: once
CDR3: CASSSLIAVTYPSYNEQFF
DNA: TGTGCCAGCAGTTCTTTAATAGCGGTAACCTACCCATCCTACAATGAGCAGTTCTTC

V: TRBV6-1
D: NA
length: 13
J: TRBJ2-5
size: NA
CDR3: CASSELRRETQYF
DNA: TGTGCCAGCAGTGAGCTAAGGCGGGAGACCCAGTACTTC

V: TRBV7-9
D: NA
length: 17
J: TRBJ2-3
size: NA
CDR3: CASSLVGTQPSTDTQYF
DNA: TGTGCCAGCAGCTTAGTAGGGACTCAACCTAGCACAGATACGCAGTATTTT

V: TRBV2
D: TRBD2
length: 14
J: TRBJ2-7
size: NA
CDR3: CASGASGTPYEQYF
DNA: TGTGCCAGCGGTGCTAGCGGGACCCCCTACGAGCAGTACTTC

V: TRBV12-3/TRBV12-4
D: NA
length: 13
J: TRBJ1-4
size: NA
CDR3: CASHQAAREKLFF
DNA: TGTGCCAGCCACCAAGCTGCGAGGGAAAAACTGTTTTTT

V: TRBV7-9
D: TRBD1
length: 14
J: TRBJ1-2
size: NA
CDR3: CASSLDRGGHGYTF
DNA: TGTGCCAGCAGCCTCGACAGGGGAGGTCATGGCTACACCTTC

V: TRBV29-1
D: TRBD1
length: 14
J: TRBJ1-5
size: NA
CDR3: CSAGTGNFNQPQHF
DNA: TGCAGCGCCGGGACAGGGAACTTCAATCAGCCCCAGCATTTT

V: TRBV4-1
D: TRBD2
length: 17
J: TRBJ2-1
size: NA
CDR3: CASSPRESSGGYNEQFF
DNA: TGCGCCAGCAGCCCAAGAGAGAGTAGCGGGGGGTACAATGAGCAGTTCTTC

V: TRBV11-2
D: NA
length: 14
J: TRBJ2-7
size: NA
CDR3: CASSLVEGVYEQYF
DNA: TGTGCCAGCAGCTTAGTGGAGGGAGTCTACGAGCAGTACTTC

V: TRBV2
D: TRBD1
length: 15
J: TRBJ1-4
size: NA
CDR3: CASRRTGGNNEKLFF
DNA: TGTGCCAGCAGGAGGACAGGGGGAAACAATGAAAAACTGTTTTTT

V: TRBV6-6
D: NA
length: 12
J: TRBJ2-7
size: NA
CDR3: CASSYPENEQYF
DNA: TGTGCCAGCAGTTACCCTGAGAACGAGCAGTACTTC

V: TRBV5-5
D: NA
length: 17
J: TRBJ1-4
size: NA
CDR3: CASSLVGQGQLGEKLFF
DNA: TGTGCCAGCAGCTTGGTCGGGCAGGGCCAATTGGGTGAAAAACTGTTTTTT

V: TRBV7-3
D: NA
length: 16
J: TRBJ2-2
size: NA
CDR3: CASSLHDSANTGELFF
DNA: TGTGCCAGCAGCTTACACGACAGCGCGAACACCGGGGAGCTGTTTTTT

V: TRBV19
D: TRBD2
length: 16
J: TRBJ2-1
size: NA
CDR3: CASSSPRLAGGWEQFF
DNA: TGTGCCAGTAGTTCCCCCCGACTAGCGGGAGGTTGGGAGCAGTTCTTC

V: TRBV21-1
D: NA
length: 17
J: TRBJ2-7
size: few
CDR3: CASSKERTGAYSYEQYF
DNA: TGTGCCAGCAGCAAAGAGAGGACAGGGGCATACTCCTACGAGCAGTACTTC

V: TRBV27
D: TRBD2
length: 15
J: TRBJ2-2
size: NA
CDR3: CASSLGGRAVGELFF
DNA: TGTGCCAGCAGTTTGGGCGGGAGGGCCGTCGGGGAGCTGTTTTTT

V: TRBV28
D: TRBD2
length: 18
J: TRBJ2-1
size: NA
CDR3: CASSLRPGDGRAFKEQFF
DNA: TGTGCCAGCAGTTTACGGCCGGGGGACGGGAGGGCCTTTAAGGAGCAGTTCTTC

V: TRBV4-1
D: TRBD1
length: 15
J: TRBJ1-6
size: NA
CDR3: CASSRRAGGNSPLHF
DNA: TGCGCCAGCAGCCGGCGGGCAGGGGGCAATTCACCCCTCCACTTT

V: TRBV19
D: TRBD2
length: 14
J: TRBJ2-5
size: NA
CDR3: CASSSGGAERTQYF
DNA: TGTGCCAGTTCTAGCGGGGGGGCCGAACGGACCCAGTACTTC

V: TRBV19
D: NA
length: 13
J: TRBJ2-5
size: NA
CDR3: CASSIDWGETQYF
DNA: TGTGCCAGTAGTATAGATTGGGGCGAGACCCAGTACTTC

V: TRBV6-5
D: NA
length: 15
J: TRBJ2-3
size: NA
CDR3: CASQPWGPGTDTQYF
DNA: TGTGCCAGCCAACCTTGGGGCCCCGGCACAGATACGCAGTATTTT

V: TRBV20-1
D: NA
length: 13
J: TRBJ1-5
size: NA
CDR3: CSASDQGGQPQHF
DNA: TGCAGTGCTAGTGACCAGGGAGGTCAGCCCCAGCATTTT

V: TRBV7-3
D: NA
length: 16
J: TRBJ2-1
size: NA
CDR3: CASSPSLMTEVNEQFF
DNA: TGTGCCAGCAGCCCATCCCTTATGACTGAGGTCAATGAGCAGTTCTTC

V: TRBV1
D: NA
length: 19
J: TRBJ2-1
size: NA
CDR3: CTSSQMGLAGGLRYNEQFF
DNA: TGCACCAGCAGCCAGATGGGTTTGGCGGGGGGCCTACGGTACAATGAGCAGTTCTTC

V: TRBV28
D: NA
length: 15
J: TRBJ1-1
size: once
CDR3: CASSPQTGRNTEAFF
DNA: TGTGCCAGCAGTCCTCAGACAGGCAGGAACACTGAAGCTTTCTTT

V: TRBV7-3
D: NA
length: 15
J: TRBJ2-1
size: NA
CDR3: CASSLSQGTYNEQFF
DNA: TGTGCCAGCAGCTTAAGTCAGGGGACGTACAATGAGCAGTTCTTC

V: TRBV3-1/TRBV3-2
D: NA
length: 13
J: TRBJ2-1
size: once
CDR3: CASSQVNQGGQFF
DNA: TGTGCCAGCAGCCAAGTAAATCAGGGGGGGCAGTTCTTC

V: TRBV19
D: TRBD2
length: 15
J: TRBJ2-7
size: NA
CDR3: CASSIWGGSGYEQYF
DNA: TGTGCCAGTAGTATCTGGGGCGGGAGTGGCTACGAGCAGTACTTC

V: TRBV2
D: TRBD2
length: 16
J: TRBJ2-1
size: NA
CDR3: CASRTSGSSSYNEQFF
DNA: TGTGCCAGTAGGACTAGCGGGAGTAGCTCCTACAATGAACAGTTCTTC

V: TRBV3-1/TRBV3-2
D: TRBD2
length: 14
J: TRBJ2-3
size: NA
CDR3: CASRGLAFADTQYF
DNA: TGTGCCAGCCGGGGACTAGCTTTCGCTGATACGCAGTATTTT

V: TRBV19
D: NA
length: 13
J: TRBJ2-2
size: NA
CDR3: CASSGGLSGELFF
DNA: TGTGCCAGTAGTGGAGGACTGTCCGGGGAGCTGTTTTTT

V: TRBV9
D: TRBD1
length: 16
J: TRBJ2-3
size: once
CDR3: CASSFGQGDSTDTQYF
DNA: TGTGCCAGCAGCTTCGGACAGGGAGATAGCACAGATACGCAGTATTTT

V: TRBV19
D: TRBD1
length: 16
J: TRBJ2-7
size: NA
CDR3: CASRPQGQGKSYEQYF
DNA: TGTGCCAGTAGACCCCAAGGACAGGGCAAGAGCTACGAGCAGTACTTC

V: TRBV12-3/TRBV12-4
D: TRBD2
length: 13
J: TRBJ2-2
size: NA
CDR3: CASSLGGVGELFF
DNA: TGTGCCAGCAGTCTCGGGGGGGTCGGGGAGCTGTTTTTT

V: TRBV5-5
D: NA
length: 16
J: TRBJ2-2
size: NA
CDR3: CASSLRQGRDTGELFF
DNA: TGTGCCAGCAGCTTAAGACAGGGGAGGGACACCGGGGAGCTGTTTTTT

V: TRBV7-9
D: NA
length: 15
J: TRBJ1-3
size: NA
CDR3: CASRSPGTPGNTIYF
DNA: TGTGCCAGCAGGTCCCCCGGGACTCCTGGAAACACCATATATTTT

V: TRBV30
D: TRBD1
length: 13
J: TRBJ2-2
size: many
CDR3: CAWSSTGGGELFF
DNA: TGTGCCTGGAGTTCTACAGGGGGCGGGGAGCTGTTTTTT

V: TRBV6-5
D: NA
length: 13
J: TRBJ2-7
size: NA
CDR3: CASRPPDFAEQYF
DNA: TGTGCCAGCAGGCCGCCGGACTTCGCCGAGCAGTACTTC

V: TRBV7-8
D: TRBD1
length: 14
J: TRBJ1-5
size: NA
CDR3: CASSSDRGNQPQHF
DNA: TGTGCCAGCAGCTCGGACAGGGGAAATCAGCCCCAGCATTTT

V: TRBV6-1
D: NA
length: 12
J: TRBJ1-2
size: NA
CDR3: CASSGATYGYTF
DNA: TGTGCCAGCAGTGGAGCAACTTATGGCTACACCTTC

V: TRBV7-2
D: NA
length: 12
J: TRBJ2-2
size: NA
CDR3: CASSRSGGELFF
DNA: TGTGCCAGCAGCCGTTCCGGTGGGGAGCTGTTTTTT

V: TRBV30
D: TRBD1
length: 13
J: TRBJ2-5
size: NA
CDR3: CAWETGGQETQYF
DNA: TGTGCCTGGGAGACAGGGGGGCAAGAGACCCAGTACTTC

V: TRBV3-1/TRBV3-2
D: TRBD1
length: 17
J: TRBJ1-1
size: few
CDR3: CASSQEAGTGRDTEAFF
DNA: TGTGCCAGCAGCCAAGAGGCTGGGACAGGGAGGGACACTGAAGCTTTCTTT

V: TRBV18
D: NA
length: 15
J: TRBJ2-7
size: NA
CDR3: CASSRDQGKGDEQYF
DNA: TGTGCCAGCTCACGAGATCAGGGAAAGGGGGACGAGCAGTACTTC

V: TRBV6-1
D: TRBD2
length: 16
J: TRBJ2-7
size: NA
CDR3: CASSEQTSGKPYEQYF
DNA: TGTGCCAGCAGTGAACAGACTAGCGGTAAACCTTACGAGCAGTACTTC

V: TRBV20-1
D: NA
length: 11
J: TRBJ2-1
size: NA
CDR3: CSARLDNEQFF
DNA: TGCAGTGCTAGACTCGACAATGAGCAGTTCTTC

V: TRBV6-6
D: TRBD2
length: 14
J: TRBJ2-7
size: NA
CDR3: CASRGTSVAYEQYF
DNA: TGTGCCAGCAGGGGGACTAGCGTTGCCTACGAGCAGTACTTC

V: TRBV7-9
D: TRBD2
length: 17
J: TRBJ2-3
size: NA
CDR3: CASSPPGLAGGGDTQYF
DNA: TGTGCCAGCAGCCCACCGGGACTAGCGGGGGGCGGTGATACGCAGTATTTT

V: TRBV7-8
D: TRBD1
length: 16
J: TRBJ2-2
size: few
CDR3: CASSLRTGGSTGELFF
DNA: TGTGCCAGCAGCTTACGGACAGGGGGCAGCACCGGGGAGCTGTTTTTT

V: TRBV9
D: TRBD2
length: 14
J: TRBJ2-1
size: NA
CDR3: CASSARLAGDEQFF
DNA: TGTGCCAGCAGCGCCCGACTAGCGGGGGATGAGCAGTTCTTC